These 25 T cell receptor beta chains were all obtained from the same sample, sequenced in a study of blood T cell repertoires in COVID-19. Here immunoSEQ multiplex PCR was the method, and the copy in TCRdb shows in-frame clones only, minus some. The sample lists 88,000 or so clones, 81% seen once, with 4.4% in the top ten. The sequenced sample was peripheral blood. These receptor sequences come from a man aged 55 to 70 with acute or convalescent COVID-19.

The rearrangement links TRBV27 to TRBJ2-2; 9 positions agree with TRBD2. J was trimmed by 3 bases and V by 5 bases; bases with no gene match: 4. The germline V gene has CDR1 MNHEY and CDR2 SMNVEV (reference sequence). CDR3 size: 15 residues. The CDR3 reads CASSPLAGYTGELFF. The CDR3 DNA sequence: TGTGCCAGCAGTCCCCTAGCGGGATACACCGGGGAGCTGTTTTTT.

This chain joins TRBV27 and TRBJ2-1; 9 bases map to TRBD2. Germline values: CDR1 MNHEY, CDR2 SMNVEV (reference sequence). V dropped 6 bases and J dropped 9; count of bases not matched to a gene: 3. There are 12 residues in the CDR3. The CDR3 DNA reads as TGTGCCAGCAGCGCGGGGGGGGGTGAGCAGTTCTTC. Protein sequence: CASSAGGGEQFF.

The chain is built from TRBV28 and TRBJ1-2; TRBD1 is a possible D gene (5 bases). The CDR3 loop spans 11 amino acids. Between the trimmed V and J ends, which lost 8 bases and 2 bases, there was a span of 6 bases. From germline, CDR1 is MDHEN and CDR2 SYDVKM. CDR3 sequence reads: CASSGNYGYTF. The CDR3 DNA reads as TGTGCCAGCTCAGGGAACTATGGCTACACCTTC.

V is TRBV6-5 and J is TRBJ2-7, with D tentatively TRBD1 (6 bases). CDR1 MNHEY and CDR2 SVGAGI come from the germline V gene. V was clipped by 5 bases and J by 3 bases, with 11 bases between them. The CDR3 extends over 13 amino acids. Here the CDR3 reads CASSPLGGYEQYF. The CDR3, as DNA: TGTGCCAGCAGTCCCTTAGGGGGCTACGAGCAGTACTTC.

This rearrangement joins TRBV13 to TRBJ2-7, with 9 bases fitting TRBD2. Per the germline V gene, CDR1 is PRHDT and CDR2 is FYEKMQ (reference sequence). J lost 2 bases, V lost 4 bases, and 3 bases had no gene match. There are 14 residues in the CDR3. CDR3 region: CASSSIAGAYEQYF. DNA of the CDR3: TGTGCCAGCAGCTCGATAGCGGGAGCCTACGAGCAGTACTTC.

The chain uses TRBV11-2 and TRBJ2-3; TRBD2 agrees at 10 bases. V trimming: 6 bases; J trimming: 5 bases; junction bases outside the gene matches: 8. CDR1 and CDR2 (germline): SGHAT, FQNNGV. CDR3 length: 15 amino acids. CDR3 coding DNA: TGTGCCAGCAGGACCAGCGGGAGGGCCGGAGATACGCAGTATTTT. Its translation is CASRTSGRAGDTQYF.

This sequence joins TRBV6-2 or TRBV6-3 and TRBJ2-1; TRBD2 matches 13 bases. Per germline, CDR1 MNHEY and CDR2 SVGEGT. Trimming at V came to 2 bases and at J to 0 bases, leaving 7 bases not matched to a gene. The CDR3 is 19 residues long. The CDR3: CASSYILAGGRSSYNEQFF. CDR3 nucleotides: TGTGCCAGCAGTTACATACTAGCGGGAGGGAGGAGCTCCTACAATGAGCAGTTCTTC.

This clone turned up a few times. V is TRBV2 and J is TRBJ2-7, with D perhaps TRBD1 (6 bases). The CDR3 sequence is 15 residues long. The V end was cut by 6 bases, the J end by 2 bases, with 17 bases between. Germline loops: CDR1 SNHLY, CDR2 FYNNEI. This CDR3 reads CASSPRGVGAYEQYF. Here the CDR3 DNA reads TGTGCCAGCAGCCCCAGGGGTGTAGGAGCCTACGAGCAGTACTTC.

This chain uses TRBV4-3 with TRBJ2-2, with 7 nucleotides matching TRBD1. CDR3 length: 16 amino acids. V trimming: 4 bases; J trimming: 4 bases; junction bases outside the gene matches: 9. Germline CDR1 and CDR2: LGHNA and YSLEER. DNA for the CDR3: TGCGCCAGCAGCCTAACAGGGGTGGGTCGCACCGGGGAGCTGTTTTTT. It yields the protein CASSLTGVGRTGELFF.

This clone is classed as medium-sized. V gene TRBV27 combines with J gene TRBJ1-6; D possibly corresponds to TRBD1 (6 bases). From germline, CDR1 is MNHEY and CDR2 SMNVEV (reference sequence). The CDR3 sequence is 14 residues long. V shed 1 base and J shed 7 bases, with 8 bases lying between them. The CDR3 DNA is TGTGCCAGCAGTTTATACAGGGACAATTCACCCCTCCACTTT. Residues: CASSLYRDNSPLHF.

V gene TRBV6-1 combines with J gene TRBJ2-6; D ambiguous. CDR1 MNHNS and CDR2 SASEGT come from the germline V gene. V was shortened by 3 bases and J by 2 bases, with 11 bases between the two germline ends. The CDR3 covers 16 residues. In DNA form, the CDR3 reads TGTGCCAGCAGTGAGATTAGAGTCGCTGGGGCCAACGTCCTGACTTTC. Protein: CASSEIRVAGANVLTF.

Note on this clone: Mismatch with germline at one junction end may stem from a read error. The V and J genes are TRBV3-1 (or the pseudogene TRBV3-2) and TRBJ1-1; TRBD1 is a possible D gene (5 bases). This CDR3 region has 11 residues. Germline loops: CDR1 LGHDT, CDR2 YNNKEL (reference sequence). CDR3 in amino acids: CASSQELGQSF. The CDR3 DNA sequence: TGTGCCAGCAGCCAAGAGTTAGGACAAAGCTTT.

This chain uses TRBV30 with TRBJ2-3; 8 nucleotides align to TRBD1. The CDR3 has 13 residues. V dropped 2 bases and J dropped 6; count of bases not matched to a gene: 4. The germline gives CDR1 GTSNPN, CDR2 SVGIG (reference sequence). CDR3 protein: CAWSRQGTDTQYF. The CDR3 DNA reads TGTGCCTGGAGTAGACAGGGGACCGATACGCAGTATTTT.

The genes are TRBV9 and TRBJ2-3, with 7 bases aligning to TRBD2. Trimming removed 4 bases from V and 2 bases from J; junction bases left unmatched: 16. The germline gives CDR1 SGDLS, CDR2 YYNGEE. The CDR3 runs 18 residues. CDR3 region: CASSKAWTGRGITDTQYF. CDR3 nucleotide sequence: TGTGCCAGCAGCAAAGCCTGGACGGGGAGGGGAATCACAGATACGCAGTATTTT.

This clone was detected only once. The chain couples TRBV7-2 to TRBJ2-7; D possibly corresponds to TRBD2 (6 bases). Germline V gene sequence: CDR1 SGHTA, CDR2 FQGNSA. CDR3 length: 16 residues. V was trimmed by 3 bases and J by 0 bases, leaving 15 bases between them. The CDR3: CASSFQTGEFSYEQYF. Written as DNA, the CDR3 is TGTGCCAGCAGCTTTCAAACGGGGGAGTTCTCCTACGAGCAGTACTTC.

V usage is TRBV30 and J usage is TRBJ2-1; tentative D call: TRBD2 (5 bases). The CDR3 length is 13 residues. V lost 4 bases and J lost 1, with 8 bases in between. Germline V gives CDR1 GTSNPN, CDR2 SVGIG (reference sequence). In DNA form, the CDR3 reads TGTGCCTGGAAAGGAGGATCCTACAATGAGCAGTTCTTC. Its protein product is CAWKGGSYNEQFF.

The V and J genes are TRBV6-5 and TRBJ2-4; tentative D call: TRBD2 (6 bases). The CDR3 length is 13 residues. Per the germline V gene, CDR1 is MNHEY and CDR2 is SVGAGI. CDR3 in amino acids: CATSSLGTNIQYF. The CDR3 bases are TGTGCGACCTCAAGTCTGGGGACTAACATTCAGTACTTC.

This clone was picked up a small number of times. The rearrangement uses TRBV3-1 (or the pseudogene TRBV3-2) and TRBJ2-1, with 10 bases aligning to TRBD1. The CDR3 is 14 residues long. Losses at the gene ends were 5 bases for V and 6 bases for J; bases not matched to a gene: 4. CDR1 LGHDT and CDR2 YNNKEL come from the germline V gene (reference sequence). The CDR3 is CASSFRDRGNEQFF. The CDR3 region has the DNA TGTGCCAGCAGCTTTAGGGACAGGGGCAATGAGCAGTTCTTC.

The chain is built from TRBV3-1 (or the pseudogene TRBV3-2) and TRBJ2-1, with 8 bases identical to TRBD2. Losses at the gene ends were 6 bases for V and 5 bases for J; bases not matched to a gene: 9. There are 15 residues in the CDR3. CDR1 and CDR2 (germline): LGHDT, YNNKEL (reference sequence). The CDR3 region has the DNA TGTGCCAGCAGTACTTTTGGACTAGCCCACAATGAGCAGTTCTTC. Translated, it gives CASSTFGLAHNEQFF.

The V gene is TRBV6-5, the J gene TRBJ1-4; D may be TRBD1 (6 bases). The CDR3 runs to 13 residues. V was pared by 6 bases and J by 10 bases, with 15 bases between. Germline lookup yields CDR1 MNHEY and CDR2 SVGAGI. The CDR3, as DNA: TGTGCCAGCAGCCCACGGACAGATGGAAAACTGTTTTTT. This encodes CASSPRTDGKLFF.

This chain joins TRBV6-4 and TRBJ2-1; TRBD1 agrees at 10 bases. The germline V gene encodes CDR1 MRHNA and CDR2 SNTAGT. The CDR3 runs to 15 residues. V trimming: 3 bases; J trimming: 2 bases; junction bases outside the gene matches: 1. The CDR3 sequence: CASSEGQGPYNEQFF. CDR3 nucleotides: TGTGCCAGCAGTGAGGGACAGGGGCCCTACAATGAGCAGTTCTTC.

This rearrangement joins TRBV7-2 to TRBJ1-5; D is ambiguous. The V and J ends lost 2 bases and 0 bases respectively, with 11 bases between them. The CDR3 totals 16 residues. Germline CDR1 reads SGHTA; CDR2 reads FQGNSA. CDR3 sequence reads: CASSLSTDYSNQPQHF. The CDR3 DNA is TGTGCCAGCAGCTTATCTACAGATTATAGCAATCAGCCCCAGCATTTT. The full variable domain, completed using reference TRBV7-2 and TRBJ1-5, is GAGVSQSPSNKVTEKGKDVELRCDPISGHTALYWYRQSLGQGLEFLIYFQGNSAPDKSGLPSDRFSAERTGGSVSTLTIQRTQQEDSAVYLCASSLSTDYSNQPQHFGDGTRLSIL.

The chain is built from TRBV4-2 and TRBJ2-2, with 7 bases identical to TRBD2. J gave up 7 bases and V 0 bases, and 5 bases lay outside the gene matches. The CDR3 has 15 amino acids. Germline V lookup: CDR1 LGHNA, CDR2 YNFKEQ. CDR3 sequence: CASSQDTREYGELFF. The DNA of the CDR3 is TGTGCCAGCAGCCAAGATACGCGGGAGTACGGGGAGCTGTTTTTT.

This clone was seen just once. The chain joins TRBV19 to TRBJ2-6; a possible D gene is TRBD1 (5 bases). CDR3 size: 15 residues. Germline assignment: CDR1 LNHDA and CDR2 SQIVND (reference sequence). The V end lost 4 bases, the J end lost 1 base, and 8 bases lay between the germline ends. The CDR3: CASSTPGSGANVLTF. The CDR3 bases are TGTGCCAGTAGTACACCAGGGTCTGGGGCCAACGTCCTGACTTTC.

This chain uses TRBV6-6 with TRBJ2-7; weak D call: TRBD2 (5 bases). Trimming left V 2 bases short and J 2 bases short, with 10 bases between. Per germline, CDR1 MNHNY and CDR2 SVGAGI (reference sequence). The CDR3 is 14 amino acids. CDR3 in amino acids: CASSYERAAYEQYF. For the CDR3, the DNA is TGTGCCAGCAGTTACGAGAGGGCCGCCTACGAGCAGTACTTC.